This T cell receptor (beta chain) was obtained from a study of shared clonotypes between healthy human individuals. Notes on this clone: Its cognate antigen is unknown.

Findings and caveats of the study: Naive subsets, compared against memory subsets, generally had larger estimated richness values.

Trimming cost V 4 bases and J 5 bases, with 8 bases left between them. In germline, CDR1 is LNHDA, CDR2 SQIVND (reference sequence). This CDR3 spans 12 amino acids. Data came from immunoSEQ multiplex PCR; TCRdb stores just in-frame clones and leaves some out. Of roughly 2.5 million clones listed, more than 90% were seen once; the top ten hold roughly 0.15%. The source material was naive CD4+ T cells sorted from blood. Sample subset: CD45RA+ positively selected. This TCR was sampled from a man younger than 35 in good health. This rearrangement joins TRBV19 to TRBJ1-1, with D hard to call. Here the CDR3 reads CASSTLRTEAFF. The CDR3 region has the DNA TGTGCCAGTAGTACCTTACGAACTGAAGCTTTCTTT.